These 17 T cell receptor beta chains were all obtained from the same sample, sequenced in a study of beta chain features in type 1 diabetes. All of the isolated RNA was reverse transcribed, so expressed TCRB transcripts were sequenced. Sequenced by immunoSEQ multiplex PCR; TCRdb stores in-frame clones only, minus some. The data show around 300,000 clones, 14% seen once. Sample: central memory CD4+ T cells from blood. Receptor source: a man aged 25-45 years in good health.

The chain recombines TRBV9 with TRBJ2-1; the match to TRBD2 covers 11 bases. The CDR3 loop spans 18 amino acids. Germline V gene lookup returns CDR1 SGDLS and CDR2 YYNGEE. The J segment lost 0 bases and the V segment lost 0 bases, leaving 5 bases of the junction unmatched. CDR3 DNA: TGTGCCAGCAGCGTAGGACTAGCGGGATTAACCTCCTACAATGAGCAGTTCTTC. Amino acids: CASSVGLAGLTSYNEQFF.

In the case of this clone: Other nucleotide sequences in the sample specify the same CDR3. The chain recombines TRBV5-1 with TRBJ2-7, with 12 bases aligning to TRBD2. The CDR3 covers 15 residues. Germline V lookup: CDR1 SGHRS, CDR2 YFSETQ. J gave up 3 bases and V 3 bases, and 4 bases lay outside the gene matches. This CDR3 reads CASSSGLAGSYEQYV. In nucleotides, the CDR3 is TGCGCCAGCAGCTCAGGACTAGCGGGAAGCTACGAGCAGTACGTC.

About this clone: The same CDR3 is also encoded by other DNA sequences in this sample. This sequence joins TRBV27 and TRBJ2-7; the D is unclear. Germline assignment: CDR1 MNHEY and CDR2 SMNVEV (reference sequence). This CDR3 is 19 amino acids long. V lost 3 bases and J 0 bases, leaving 24 bases between the germline ends. CDR3 loop: CASSFGRCGRVASSYEQYV. CDR3 nucleotide sequence: TGTGCCAGCAGTTTCGGGCGCTGCGGACGAGTAGCCAGCTCCTACGAGCAGTACGTC.

The chain uses TRBV10-3 and TRBJ1-5; D not resolved. There are 12 residues in the CDR3. Per germline, CDR1 ENHRY and CDR2 SYGVKD. V lost 6 bases, J lost 3 bases, and 6 bases lay in between. The CDR3 DNA reads as TGTGCCATCAGCCCGAACAATCAGCCCCAGCATTTT. This encodes CAISPNNQPQHF.

The rearrangement uses TRBV5-1 and TRBJ2-7; the D is unclear. This CDR3 contains 17 residues. V lost 7 bases, J lost 2 bases, and 25 bases lay in between. CDR1 is SGHRS, CDR2 YFSETQ, per germline. This CDR3 is CASPVRTSYDIPYEQYF. CDR3 sequence (DNA): TGCGCCAGCCCGGTACGAACCTCCTACGATATACCCTACGAGCAGTACTTC.

This clone has a handful of counts. The chain has TRBV6-5 and TRBJ1-4; 7 bases match TRBD1. The CDR3 has 15 residues. Germline V gene lookup returns CDR1 MNHEY and CDR2 SVGAGI. V gave up 0 bases and J gave up 4 bases; unmatched junction bases: 2. The CDR3 protein is CASSYSGQLNEKLFF. Written as DNA, the CDR3 is TGTGCCAGCAGTTACTCGGGACAGCTTAATGAAAAACTGTTTTTT.

This chain links TRBV10-1 with TRBJ2-7; no reliable D call. The CDR3 spans 15 residues. Per germline, CDR1 WNHNN and CDR2 SYGVQD (reference sequence). Deletions cut 1 base from V and 2 bases from J, with 12 bases between. CDR3 DNA: TGCGCCAGCAGTGAGTATCGGTTCAAAACCTACGAGCAGTACGTC. It is translated as CASSEYRFKTYEQYV.

The chain links TRBV10-2 to TRBJ2-4, with 7 bases matching TRBD1. Trimming cost V 6 bases and J 1 base; bases outside gene matches: 6. CDR3 size: 15 residues. Germline CDR1 and CDR2: WSHSY and SAAADI. For the CDR3, the DNA is TGCGCCAGCAGGACAACAGGGGACGCCAAAAACATTCAGTACTTC. Its translation: CASRTTGDAKNIQYF.

The chain combines TRBV5-6 with TRBJ1-4; 9 bases match TRBD1. With 7 bases clipped from V and 11 bases from J, the junction kept 12 bases outside the gene matches. CDR1 and CDR2 (germline): SGHDT, YYEEEE. CDR3 length: 14 amino acids. The CDR3 sequence: CASCEGQGRGKLFF. DNA of the CDR3: TGTGCCAGCTGCGAGGGACAGGGACGTGGGAAACTGTTTTTT. Combining the CDR3 with reference TRBV5-6 and TRBJ1-4 gives the whole variable domain DAGVTQSPTHLIKTRGQQVTLRCSPKSGHDTVSWYQQALGQGPQFIFQYYEEEERQRGNFPDRFSGHQFPNYSSELNVNALLLGDSALYLCASCEGQGRGKLFFGSGTQLSVL.

This clone was found a few times. The V call is TRBV6-4, the J call TRBJ1-2, with D uncertain. Trimming removed 0 bases from V and 2 bases from J, with 10 bases in between. This CDR3 is 15 amino acids long. CDR1 and CDR2 (germline): MRHNA, SNTAGT. The CDR3 DNA reads TGTGCCAGCAGTGACTCACGGGCAGGAAACTATGGCTACACCTTC. It codes for CASSDSRAGNYGYTF.

There are a few counts of this clone. The rearrangement joins TRBV7-6 to TRBJ1-5, with 7 bases identical to TRBD1. From germline, CDR1 is SGHVS and CDR2 FNYEAQ. The CDR3 loop spans 14 amino acids. With V trimmed by 1 base and J by 6 bases, 3 bases remained unmatched. CDR3 DNA sequence: TGTGCCAGCAGCTTAGACAGGGGAGGTCAGCCCCAGCATTTT. Its translation is CASSLDRGGQPQHF.

V usage is TRBV7-2 and J usage is TRBJ1-1, with 7 bases aligning to TRBD1. Trimming cost V 6 bases and J 1 base; bases outside gene matches: 8. The CDR3 is made up of 15 amino acids. Germline V gene data show CDR1 as SGHTA and CDR2 as FQGNSA. CDR3 in amino acids: CASSIGGQPNTEAFF. DNA of the CDR3: TGTGCCAGCAGTATAGGGGGACAGCCGAACACTGAAGCTTTCTTT.

This clone was seen more than once but under ten times. One end of the junction varies from germline; a read error may be responsible. The genes are TRBV5-1 and TRBJ1-1; possible D gene TRBD1, 5 bases. CDR1 is SGHRS, CDR2 YFSETQ, per germline. This CDR3 contains 15 residues. In DNA, the CDR3 is TGCGCCAGCAGCTTGGCAGGGAAGTTTAACAGTGAAGCTTTCTTT. This codes for CASSLAGKFNSEAFF.

The table lists this clone with many counts. V usage is TRBV10-2 and J usage is TRBJ2-5; 8 bases are shared with TRBD2. With V trimmed by 7 bases and J by 5 bases, 9 bases remained unmatched. The V gene's germline CDR1 is WSHSY and CDR2 SAAADI. This CDR3 comprises 14 residues. The CDR3 DNA reads as TGCGCCAGCACATCCTCCCTAGCGGGTGAGACCCAGTACTTC. It codes for CASTSSLAGETQYF.

CDR3 sequence (DNA): TGTGCCAGCAGCGTAGCTCTAGGGCGGGGGAACCAAGAGACCCAGTACTTC. This sequence encodes CASSVALGRGNQETQYF. The chain employs TRBV9 and TRBJ2-5; 7 bases align to TRBD2. The ends lost 0 bases at V and 0 bases at J; junction bases unmatched: 8. Germline V gene data show CDR1 as SGDLS and CDR2 as YYNGEE. CDR3 length: 17 amino acids.

In this sample, this clone turned up a few times. The chain couples TRBV29-1 to TRBJ1-5; D gene unclear. The CDR3 is 14 amino acids. V dropped 4 bases and J dropped 0 bases, with 10 bases sitting between them. From germline, CDR1 is SQVTM and CDR2 ANQGSEA. This CDR3 is CSVAESGSNQPQHF. Written as DNA, the CDR3 is TGCAGCGTTGCGGAGTCCGGTAGCAATCAGCCCCAGCATTTT.

This clone was recorded a few times. V usage is TRBV9 and J usage is TRBJ2-3, with TRBD2 as a possible D gene (6 bases). V was clipped by 4 bases and J by 3 bases, with 9 bases between them. The CDR3 sequence is 13 residues long. The germline gives CDR1 SGDLS, CDR2 YYNGEE. The CDR3 spells CASSRLVTDTQYF. The DNA for the CDR3 is TGTGCCAGCAGCCGACTAGTAACAGATACGCAGTATTTT.